These 17 T cell receptor beta chains were all obtained from the same sample, sequenced in a study of long-term antiretroviral therapy in people with HIV. Sequencing used immunoSEQ v3.0 at survey level. Some clones are missing from TCRdb's copy, which holds only in-frame ones; the method was immunoSEQ multiplex PCR. The top ten clones hold around a sixth of a sample with some 12,000 clones, about 80% of them seen once. The source was unsorted PBMCs, collected 8 to 8.5 years after starting antiretroviral therapy. These receptors originate from a man over 45 with HIV.

This chain uses TRBV2 with TRBJ2-3; the D gene is possibly TRBD1 (6 bases). The CDR3 has 16 residues. The germline V gene has CDR1 SNHLY and CDR2 FYNNEI. V was clipped by 5 bases and J by 0 bases, with 15 bases between them. The chain's CDR3 is CASSHQGYPSTDTQYF. CDR3 in DNA: TGTGCCAGCAGTCATCAGGGGTACCCTAGCACAGATACGCAGTATTTT.

The V call is TRBV9, the J call TRBJ2-5; D tentatively fits TRBD1 or TRBD2 (5 bases each). The germline V gene encodes CDR1 SGDLS and CDR2 YYNGEE. The CDR3 contains 14 residues. Trimming stripped 3 bases from V and 4 bases from J, with 13 bases between. CDR3 residues: CASSAGADVETQYF. The CDR3 nucleotides are TGTGCCAGCAGCGCCGGGGCCGACGTAGAGACCCAGTACTTC.

The V gene is TRBV30, the J gene TRBJ2-2; TRBD1 might be the D (8 bases). Trimming pared 2 bases from V and 6 bases from J, leaving 10 bases between. Per germline, CDR1 GTSNPN and CDR2 SVGIG (reference sequence). This CDR3 has 13 amino acids. CDR3 nucleotides: TGTGCCTGGAGTACAGGGGGGGCCGGGGAGCTGTTTTTT. This translates into CAWSTGGAGELFF.

The CDR3 DNA reads TGCGCCAGCAGGAGGGAGGCGGACTATGGCTACACCTTC. Translated, it gives CASRREADYGYTF. The chain joins TRBV10-2 to TRBJ1-2; D is unclear. This CDR3 is built from 13 residues. Per the germline V gene, CDR1 is WSHSY and CDR2 is SAAADI. Trimming stripped 6 bases from V and 3 bases from J, with 11 bases between.

The V gene is TRBV5-1, the J gene TRBJ2-3, with D unresolved. The length of the CDR3 is 14 residues. Trimming left V 1 base short and J 2 bases short, with 8 bases between. Germline CDR1 SGHRS, CDR2 YFSETQ. The CDR3 spells CASSLRPATDTQYF. The DNA for the CDR3 is TGCGCCAGCAGCTTGAGGCCAGCCACAGATACGCAGTATTTT. Filled out from reference TRBV5-1 and TRBJ2-3, the complete variable domain reads KAGVTQTPRYLIKTRGQQVTLSCSPISGHRSVSWYQQTPGQGLQFLFEYFSETQRNKGNFPGRFSGRQFSNSRSEMNVSTLELGDSALYLCASSLRPATDTQYFGPGTRLTVL.

The genes are TRBV5-6 and TRBJ2-2, with D uncertain. The CDR3 length is 17 residues. Germline assignment: CDR1 SGHDT and CDR2 YYEEEE. The V and J ends lost 5 bases and 1 base respectively, with 18 bases between them. The CDR3 DNA follows: TGTGCCAGCAGTATTGGGAACGGAGACATGAACACCGGGGAGCTGTTTTTT. Its protein product is CASSIGNGDMNTGELFF.

This clone appeared once. The chain uses TRBV5-6 and TRBJ2-3, with D hard to call. Germline CDR1 and CDR2: SGHDT and YYEEEE. This CDR3 contains 15 residues. Trimming pared 4 bases from V and 0 bases from J, leaving 12 bases between. CDR3: CASSRGVLSTDTQYF. In DNA form, the CDR3 reads TGTGCCAGCAGCCGTGGGGTGCTTAGCACAGATACGCAGTATTTT.

The chain links TRBV14 to TRBJ2-1; unclear D gene. Between the trimmed V and J ends, which lost 4 bases and 2 bases, there was a span of 12 bases. The CDR3 is 15 residues long. Germline loops: CDR1 SGHDN, CDR2 FVKESK. CDR3 loop: CASSLGKFPYNEQFF. Written as DNA, the CDR3 is TGTGCCAGCAGCCTGGGGAAATTCCCCTACAATGAGCAGTTCTTC. Variable domain in full (rest from reference TRBV14 and TRBJ2-1): EAGVTQFPSHSVIEKGQTVTLRCDPISGHDNLYWYRRVMGKEIKFLLHFVKESKQDESGMPNNRFLAERTGGTYSTLKVQPAELEDSGVYFCASSLGKFPYNEQFFGPGTRLTVL.

V is TRBV2 and J is TRBJ2-1, with D uncertain. The CDR3 runs to 16 residues. From germline, CDR1 is SNHLY and CDR2 FYNNEI. Trimming removed 5 bases from V and 7 bases from J, with 21 bases in between. In DNA, the CDR3 is TGTGCCAGCAGTACACCGGGCCACAGAGTGGAAAATGAGCAGTTCTTC. Translation: CASSTPGHRVENEQFF.

V and J are TRBV6-1 and TRBJ1-5; a weak D match, TRBD1 (5 bases). Between the trimmed V and J ends, which lost 1 base and 5 bases, there was a span of 15 bases. CDR3 length: 16 residues. Per germline, CDR1 MNHNS and CDR2 SASEGT. CDR3: CASSEVGTLHYQPQHF. The CDR3 nucleotides read TGTGCCAGCAGTGAAGTTGGGACTTTACATTATCAGCCCCAGCATTTT.

This clone was seen only a few times. The chain combines TRBV7-7 with TRBJ2-2, with 10 bases that match TRBD1. Trimming took 3 bases from V and 5 from J; bases not matched to a gene: 6. The CDR3 has 16 amino acids. Germline-derived CDR1 and CDR2 are SSHAT and FNYEAQ (reference sequence). The CDR3: CASSFGQGVETGELFF. The DNA for the CDR3 is TGTGCCAGCAGCTTCGGACAGGGGGTTGAAACCGGGGAGCTGTTTTTT.

The chain joins TRBV9 to TRBJ1-2; tentatively, D is TRBD1 (5 bases). The V and J ends lost 3 bases and 2 bases respectively, with 14 bases between them. There are 15 residues in the CDR3. Germline-derived CDR1 and CDR2 are SGDLS and YYNGEE. This CDR3 is CASSARDGENYGYTF. CDR3 nucleotide sequence: TGTGCCAGCAGCGCCAGGGACGGCGAAAACTATGGCTACACCTTC.

This chain uses TRBV13 with TRBJ2-1; D unresolved. This CDR3 has 13 amino acids. Germline V gene lookup returns CDR1 PRHDT and CDR2 FYEKMQ (reference sequence). V shed 6 bases and J shed 1 base, with 7 bases lying between them. The chain's CDR3 is CASSQTSYNEQFF. The CDR3 DNA is TGTGCCAGCAGTCAGACATCCTACAATGAGCAGTTCTTC.

V gene TRBV6-6 combines with J gene TRBJ2-7, with a possible D match to TRBD1 (5 bases). The CDR3 is 13 amino acids. From germline, CDR1 is MNHNY and CDR2 SVGAGI (reference sequence). V was pared by 5 bases and J by 2 bases, with 10 bases between. DNA for the CDR3: TGTGCCAGCAGTCCCGAGACAGCCTACGAGCAGTACTTC. This translates into CASSPETAYEQYF.

The V and J genes are TRBV7-9 and TRBJ2-1; tentatively, D is TRBD1 or TRBD2 (5 bases each). Deletions cut 4 bases from V and 14 bases from J, with 18 bases between. The CDR3 has 13 amino acids. The germline gives CDR1 SEHNR, CDR2 FQNEAQ (reference sequence). CDR3 DNA: TGTGCCAGCAGCTCGTCCGGACACCCCGGGGAGTTCTTC. Residues: CASSSSGHPGEFF.

The V call is TRBV5-6, the J call TRBJ2-7, with D unresolved. Germline CDR1 is SGHDT and CDR2 is YYEEEE. CDR3 size: 13 residues. Trimming shortened V by 1 base and J by 0 bases, and 5 bases separated the two germline ends. The CDR3 DNA is TGTGCCAGCAGCTTGTGGAGCTCCTACGAGCAGTACTTC. This sequence encodes CASSLWSSYEQYF.

This clone was seen a few times. The CDR3 sequence is CASSLSSGVYEQYF. The CDR3 DNA follows: TGTGCCAGCAGTTTATCGTCAGGGGTTTACGAGCAGTACTTC. The chain employs TRBV27 and TRBJ2-7; a possible D gene is TRBD1 (6 bases). Trimming removed 0 bases at V and 4 bases at J, with 10 bases between. The CDR3 covers 14 residues. Germline CDR1 is MNHEY and CDR2 is SMNVEV (reference sequence).